Below are 10 T cell receptor beta chains sequenced from a single sample in a study of shared clonotypes between healthy human individuals. Only in-frame clones appear in the TCRdb table, and some are missing; sequencing was by immunoSEQ multiplex PCR. The profile shows some 2 million clones, around 96% of them singletons. The naive CD8 fraction comprised CD45RO-negative cells positively selected for CCR7 and excluded terminally differentiated effector memory CD45RA+ cells. The specimen sequenced was naive CD8+ T cells sorted from blood. These receptors originate from a man aged 18 to 29 in good health.

The gene calls are TRBV5-6 and TRBJ1-5, with no clear D. V lost 2 bases to trimming and J lost 7 bases, with 7 bases between them. The germline V gene has CDR1 SGHDT and CDR2 YYEEEE. This CDR3 contains 12 residues. Here the CDR3 reads CASSLLEQPQHF. DNA for the CDR3: TGTGCCAGCAGCTTATTGGAGCAGCCCCAGCATTTT. Complete variable domain (other parts from reference TRBV5-6 and TRBJ1-5): DAGVTQSPTHLIKTRGQQVTLRCSPKSGHDTVSWYQQALGQGPQFIFQYYEEEERQRGNFPDRFSGHQFPNYSSELNVNALLLGDSALYLCASSLLEQPQHFGDGTRLSIL.

V is TRBV9 and J is TRBJ2-3, with 11 bases lining up with TRBD1. Trimming removed 4 bases from V and 0 bases from J; junction bases left unmatched: 4. This CDR3 comprises 16 residues. The germline gives CDR1 SGDLS, CDR2 YYNGEE. The CDR3 spells CASSIGQGASTDTQYF. In DNA, the CDR3 is TGTGCCAGCAGCATTGGACAGGGGGCAAGCACAGATACGCAGTATTTT. Looking up the rest from reference TRBV9 and TRBJ2-3 gives the full variable domain: DSGVTQTPKHLITATGQRVTLRCSPRSGDLSVYWYQQSLDQGLQFLIQYYNGEERAKGNILERFSAQQFPDLHSELNLSSLELGDSALYFCASSIGQGASTDTQYFGPGTRLTVL.

This clone was observed a single time. The chain is built from TRBV4-1 and TRBJ1-4, with 11 bases lining up with TRBD1. The CDR3 length is 13 residues. V trimming: 6 bases; J trimming: 7 bases; junction bases outside the gene matches: 1. CDR1 is MGHRA and CDR2 is YSYEKL in the germline V gene. CDR3 in amino acids: CASSGTGGEKLFF. CDR3 nucleotide sequence: TGCGCCAGCAGTGGGACAGGGGGTGAAAAACTGTTTTTT.

The sample holds a few counts of this clone. This chain joins TRBV6-6 and TRBJ2-1, with TRBD1 as a possible D gene (6 bases). CDR1 is MNHNY and CDR2 is SVGAGI in the germline V gene (reference sequence). This CDR3 comprises 13 residues. V was trimmed by 5 bases and J by 9 bases, leaving 14 bases between them. CDR3 bases: TGTGCCAGCAGTATCGGACAGTCGGGTGAGCAGTTCTTC. This gives the protein CASSIGQSGEQFF.

The chain employs TRBV9 and TRBJ2-7, with TRBD1 as a possible D gene (7 bases). Germline lookup yields CDR1 SGDLS and CDR2 YYNGEE. V was shortened by 7 bases and J by 0 bases, with 20 bases between the two germline ends. This CDR3 comprises 16 residues. CDR3 residues: CASSPGGQDFSYEQYF. CDR3 coding DNA: TGTGCCAGCTCTCCAGGGGGGCAGGACTTCTCCTACGAGCAGTACTTC.

The V call is TRBV29-1, the J call TRBJ2-2; TRBD2 matches at 12 bases. V shed 7 bases, J shed 7 bases, and the junction held 13 bases outside the gene matches. The CDR3 has 16 amino acids. The germline V gene encodes CDR1 SQVTM and CDR2 ANQGSEA. The CDR3 DNA reads TGCAGCGCCGCTGGGCTAGCGGGAGGGTCGGGCGGGGAGCTGTTTTTT. The encoded protein is CSAAGLAGGSGGELFF.

J is TRBJ2-7 and V is TRBV6-6; D is uncertain. Trimming took off 0 bases at V and 0 bases at J, with 6 bases between the two ends. Germline CDR1 MNHNY, CDR2 SVGAGI (reference sequence). This CDR3 spans 14 amino acids. In nucleotides, the CDR3 is TGTGCCAGCAGTTACTCGGGCAACTCCTACGAGCAGTACTTC. Encoded protein: CASSYSGNSYEQYF.

The chain employs TRBV7-8 and TRBJ2-2; D call uncertain. The V end lost 8 bases, the J end lost 6 bases, and 10 bases lay between the germline ends. This CDR3 is 12 amino acids long. The V gene's germline CDR1 is SGHVS and CDR2 FQNEAQ. The CDR3 is CASGVHPGELFF. The DNA of the CDR3 is TGTGCCAGCGGGGTACACCCCGGGGAGCTGTTTTTT. Full variable domain (rest looked up from reference TRBV7-8 and TRBJ2-2): GAGVSQSPRYKVAKRGQDVALRCDPISGHVSLFWYQQALGQGPEFLTYFQNEAQLDKSGLPSDRFFAERPEGSVSTLKIQRTQQEDSAVYLCASGVHPGELFFGEGSRLTVL.

V is TRBV2 and J is TRBJ2-3, with a possible D match to TRBD2 (6 bases). V lost 6 bases and J lost 3, with 16 bases in between. This CDR3 contains 15 residues. Germline lookup yields CDR1 SNHLY and CDR2 FYNNEI. The CDR3 DNA reads as TGTGCCAGCAGCCAAACGGAGGGTGGGACAGATACGCAGTATTTT. This encodes CASSQTEGGTDTQYF.

The chain links TRBV30 to TRBJ2-7, with 9 bases lining up with TRBD1. CDR1 is GTSNPN and CDR2 is SVGIG in the germline V gene (reference sequence). This CDR3 contains 13 residues. With 7 bases clipped from V and 1 base from J, the junction kept 5 bases outside the gene matches. The CDR3 here is CAYGTGRSYEQYF. In nucleotides, the CDR3 is TGTGCCTACGGGACAGGGAGGTCCTACGAGCAGTACTTC.